The next 20 T cell receptor beta chains were all read from a single sample in a study of T cell clones after liver transplantation. Generated by immunoSEQ multiplex PCR, the TCRdb table keeps only in-frame clones and is missing some. The sample consists of over 55,000 clones, approximately 70% of them appearing once. Sequenced here: CD4+ T cells from blood, sampled at the approximately 16-month timepoint. The source is a human patient who received a liver transplant. The graft donor may have contributed some T cells.

The V and J genes are TRBV14 and TRBJ1-5; the D is unclear. Trimming pared 1 base from V and 1 base from J, leaving 5 bases between. CDR1 is SGHDN and CDR2 is FVKESK in the germline V gene. This CDR3 region has 14 residues. This chain's CDR3 is CASSQAGSNQPQHF. CDR3 nucleotide sequence: TGTGCCAGCAGCCAAGCAGGAAGCAATCAGCCCCAGCATTTT.

To note about this clone: An end of the junction differs from the germline gene, which may be a read error. V is TRBV2 and J is TRBJ2-2, with TRBD1 matching over 7 bases. Germline loops: CDR1 SNHLY, CDR2 FYNNEI. This CDR3 spans 15 amino acids. The CDR3 is CASREGGFNTGELFF. CDR3 in DNA: TGTGCCAGCAGGGAAGGGGGCTTCAACACCGGGGAGCTGTTTTTT.

The chain has TRBV6-6 and TRBJ1-5, with a possible D match to TRBD1 (5 bases). V lost 4 bases and J lost 3, with 13 bases in between. The CDR3 has 15 amino acids. The germline V gene encodes CDR1 MNHNY and CDR2 SVGAGI (reference sequence). The CDR3 sequence: CASSSGLNYNQPQHF. The CDR3 DNA reads as TGTGCCAGCAGTTCAGGGCTGAACTACAATCAGCCCCAGCATTTT.

This chain connects TRBV5-1 to TRBJ2-1; TRBD2 aligns across 7 bases. Germline-derived CDR1 and CDR2 are SGHRS and YFSETQ. The CDR3 runs to 15 residues. The V segment lost 0 bases and the J segment 5 bases; nucleotides outside the gene matches: 5. As DNA, the CDR3 is TGCGCCAGCAGCTTGGGGGCTAGCGGAAACAATGAGCAGTTCTTC. Translated: CASSLGASGNNEQFF.

This sequence joins TRBV10-3 and TRBJ2-7; 9 bases are a match to TRBD1. The germline gives CDR1 ENHRY, CDR2 SYGVKD. The ends lost 4 bases at V and 4 bases at J; junction bases unmatched: 2. The CDR3 has 13 residues. The CDR3 here is CAISGQGDYEQYF. The CDR3 bases are TGTGCCATCAGTGGACAGGGGGATTACGAGCAGTACTTC.

This clone has a single count. The chain has TRBV5-1 and TRBJ2-1, with TRBD2 identical over 7 bases. CDR1 and CDR2 from the germline V gene are SGHRS and YFSETQ. V lost 6 bases, J lost 9 bases, and 3 bases stayed unmatched. The CDR3 sequence is 11 residues long. For the CDR3, the DNA is TGCGCCAGCACCGAGCGGGGTGAGCAGTTCTTC. Protein: CASTERGEQFF. The entire variable domain, with the rest obtained from reference TRBV5-1 and TRBJ2-1, is as follows: KAGVTQTPRYLIKTRGQQVTLSCSPISGHRSVSWYQQTPGQGLQFLFEYFSETQRNKGNFPGRFSGRQFSNSRSEMNVSTLELGDSALYLCASTERGEQFFGPGTRLTVL.

The CDR3 protein is CASSLGGLAGASDTQYF. The CDR3 nucleotides are TGTGCCAGCAGCTTGGGCGGACTAGCGGGAGCCTCAGATACGCAGTATTTT. The chain links TRBV5-4 to TRBJ2-3; 13 positions agree with TRBD2. CDR3 length: 17 amino acids. V lost 0 bases and J lost 4; bases outside the gene matches: 5. Germline V CDR1 and CDR2: SGHNT, YYREEE (reference sequence).

The genes are TRBV28 and TRBJ1-1; D unresolved. The CDR3 has 15 amino acids. The V and J ends lost 8 bases and 1 base respectively, with 17 bases between them. Germline assignment: CDR1 MDHEN and CDR2 SYDVKM. CDR3: CASQTIGSENTEAFF. CDR3 DNA: TGTGCCAGCCAAACAATCGGCAGTGAGAACACTGAAGCTTTCTTT.

V is TRBV7-2 and J is TRBJ1-1; D gene ambiguous. CDR1 is SGHTA and CDR2 is FQGNSA in the germline V gene. With 2 bases removed from V and 1 base from J, the gap between germline ends came to 11 bases. The CDR3 spans 15 residues. The CDR3 bases are TGTGCCAGCAGCTTATCTACAAAGCAGAACACTGAAGCTTTCTTT. Encoded protein: CASSLSTKQNTEAFF.

This clone was counted a single time. An end of the junction does not agree with germline; a read error may underlie this. V usage is TRBV6-1 and J usage is TRBJ2-2; D is undetermined. There are 13 residues in the CDR3. Germline CDR1 reads MNHNS; CDR2 reads SASEGT. As DNA, the CDR3 is TGTGCCAGCGGTGAAACGGGTACCGGGGAGCTGTTTTTT. Amino acid sequence: CASGETGTGELFF.

This chain links TRBV28 with TRBJ1-2; D unresolved. CDR1 and CDR2 from the germline V gene are MDHEN and SYDVKM. The CDR3 has 11 residues. V was cut by 5 bases and J by 2 bases, with 3 bases left in between. The CDR3 nucleotides are TGTGCCAGCAGTCTGAACTATGGCTACACCTTC. It is translated as CASSLNYGYTF.

This clone was seen only a few times. The chain uses TRBV27 and TRBJ1-3; 12 bases map to TRBD1. J gave up 0 bases and V 3 bases, and 3 bases lay outside the gene matches. The CDR3 spans 17 residues. In germline, CDR1 is MNHEY, CDR2 SMNVEV (reference sequence). As DNA, the CDR3 is TGTGCCAGCAGTTTGGGACAGGGGGCTACCTCTGGAAACACCATATATTTT. It translates to CASSLGQGATSGNTIYF.

This clone is classed as medium-sized. One end of the junction does not line up with germline, which may come from a read error. This chain connects TRBV30 to TRBJ1-1; D unresolved. CDR3 length: 11 amino acids. Germline V gene sequence: CDR1 GTSNPN, CDR2 SVGIG (reference sequence). The CDR3 region has the DNA TGTGCTTGGAAGCGGTTCACTGAAGCTTTCTTT. The encoded protein is CAWKRFTEAFF. The entire variable domain, with the rest obtained from reference TRBV30 and TRBJ1-1, is as follows: SQTIHQWPATLVQPVGSPLSLECTVEGTSNPNLYWYRQAAGRGLQLLFYSVGIGQISSEVPQNLSASRPQDRQFILSSKKLLLSDSGFYLCAWKRFTEAFFGQGTRLTVV.

A few counts support this clone. CDR3 region: CASSLGGINYGYTF. The CDR3 nucleotides read TGTGCCAGCAGCTTAGGGGGGATTAACTATGGCTACACCTTC. This chain uses TRBV7-9 with TRBJ1-2, with TRBD1 as a possible D gene (5 bases). Germline V CDR1 and CDR2: SEHNR, FQNEAQ (reference sequence). V dropped 1 base and J dropped 1 base, with 7 bases sitting between them. The CDR3 loop spans 14 amino acids.

This clone was seen only a few times. The chain recombines TRBV4-3 with TRBJ1-2, with TRBD1 identical over 10 bases. CDR1 is LGHNA and CDR2 is YSLEER in the germline V gene. With 3 bases clipped from V and 8 bases from J, the junction kept 9 bases outside the gene matches. The CDR3 has 15 amino acids. CDR3 DNA sequence: TGCGCCAGCAGCCAGCAGACAGGGGGCGCAGGAGGCTACACCTTC. It is translated as CASSQQTGGAGGYTF.

This rearrangement joins TRBV18 to TRBJ2-3, with 7 bases fitting TRBD1. The V and J ends lost 1 base and 5 bases, in that order; junction bases with no gene match: 0. The CDR3 covers 13 residues. The germline CDR1 and CDR2 sequences are KGHSH and LQKENI. CDR3 protein: CASSPRDRDTQYF. The CDR3 DNA reads TGTGCCAGCTCACCACGGGACAGAGATACGCAGTATTTT.

The chain links TRBV5-6 to TRBJ1-1, with D unclear. Germline V gives CDR1 SGHDT, CDR2 YYEEEE. This CDR3 contains 12 residues. Trimming removed 0 bases from V and 7 bases from J, with 7 bases in between. The CDR3 DNA sequence: TGTGCCAGCAGCTTGGCGGAACTTGAAGCTTTCTTT. Protein sequence: CASSLAELEAFF.

The chain joins TRBV6-1 to TRBJ1-1; the D gene is possibly TRBD1 (6 bases). In germline, CDR1 is MNHNS, CDR2 SASEGT. CDR3 size: 12 residues. V was cut by 0 bases and J by 8 bases, with 7 bases left in between. The CDR3 reads CASSEATGEAFF. CDR3 nucleotide sequence: TGTGCCAGCAGTGAAGCTACAGGGGAAGCTTTCTTT.

This rearrangement joins TRBV6-5 to TRBJ2-7, with D perhaps matching TRBD1 or TRBD2 (5 bases each). The length of the CDR3 is 14 residues. Per the germline V gene, CDR1 is MNHEY and CDR2 is SVGAGI. V dropped 4 bases and J dropped 2 bases, with 12 bases sitting between them. This chain's CDR3 is CASSWGSNAYEQYF. The DNA of the CDR3 is TGTGCCAGCAGTTGGGGGTCGAACGCCTACGAGCAGTACTTC.

J is TRBJ2-6 and V is TRBV10-2; D gene unclear. From germline, CDR1 is WSHSY and CDR2 SAAADI. CDR3 length: 15 residues. The V gene lost 2 bases and the J gene lost 4 bases, with 9 bases spanning the gap. In DNA form, the CDR3 reads TGCGCCAGCAGTGAGCGGCAATCCGGGGCCAACGTCCTGACTTTC. Its translation is CASSERQSGANVLTF.